Listed below are T cell receptor beta chains from one sample, sequenced in a study of tumor and adjacent non-tumor tissue in lung cancer. TCRdb processed the multiplex PCR reads anew with MiXCR; each CDR3 protein has one entry. The profile covers fewer than 120,000 distinct CDR3 sequences, with nearly 85% appearing a single time and 20% to 25% taken by the ten largest. Sequenced: lung tumor tissue. The receptors derive from a man in his sixties or seventies with non-small cell lung cancer. Each CDR3 is given with its conserved first and last residue. The order of the fields is V gene, D gene, clone size, J gene, CDR3 protein, CDR3 DNA. D genes are given only for firm matches. Not all rows give a size; the values are once, few, many and, for expanded clones, a class.

TRBV10-3	NA	NA	TRBJ2-2	CAITVRAAPGTGELSF	TGTGCCATCACTGTGCGGGCTGCCCCGGGTACCGGGGAGCTGTCTTTT
TRBV4-1	NA	NA	TRBJ2-7	CASNQDRGGMGPYGQYF	TGCGCCAGCAACCAAGATAGGGGGGGGATGGGACCTTACGGGCAGTACTTC
TRBV4-3	NA	NA	TRBJ2-5	CASNQAGGLGEETQYF	TGCGCCAGCAACCAAGCCGGAGGGCTGGGAGAAGAGACCCAGTACTTC
TRBV4-1	NA	NA	TRBJ1-1	CASRQDPRGRNTEAFF	TGCGCCAGCAGACAAGATCCGAGGGGGAGGAACACTGAAGCTTTCTTT
TRBV11-2	NA	NA	TRBJ2-2	CGSSTSGTYAGELFF	TGTGGCAGCAGCACAAGCGGAACGTACGCCGGGGAGCTGTTTTTT
TRBV5-1	NA	NA	TRBJ2-3	CASRSAGNTDTQYF	TGCGCCAGTAGATCGGCAGGGAACACAGATACGCAGTATTTT
TRBV5-8	TRBD1	NA	TRBJ2-2	CANSVSRGPIGELFF	TGTGCCAACAGCGTCTCCAGGGGGCCCATCGGGGAGCTGTTTTTT
TRBV6-1	TRBD1	few	TRBJ1-5	CTSSADRGHSQPQHF	TGTACCAGCAGCGCGGACAGGGGGCACAGTCAGCCCCAGCATTTT
TRBV6-6	NA	NA	TRBJ2-4	CASRETNDIQYF	TGTGCCAGCAGAGAGACTAATGACATTCAGTACTTC
TRBV4-2	TRBD2	NA	TRBJ2-3	CASSQEREGRDTHYF	TGTGCCAGCAGCCAAGAACGGGAGGGCCGTGATACACACTATTTT
TRBV29-1	TRBD2	NA	TRBJ2-7	CNIPSGSYEQYF	TGCAACATTCCTAGCGGGAGCTACGAGCAGTACTTC
TRBV5-6	NA	NA	TRBJ2-7	CTSSFSRQGRAYEQHF	TGTACCAGCAGCTTCTCCCGACAGGGGAGGGCCTACGAGCAGCACTTC
TRBV14	NA	once	TRBJ2-5	CASSQAWTQYF	TGTGCCAGCAGCCAAGCATGGACCCAATACTTC
TRBV10-3	NA	once	TRBJ2-5	CVIIEGIQETQYF	TGTGTCATCATTGAGGGGATCCAAGAGACCCAGTACTTC
TRBV4-1	NA	NA	TRBJ2-7	CSSNQQSQGITYEQYF	TGCTCCAGCAACCAACAATCACAGGGAATAACCTACGAGCAGTACTTC
TRBV6-5	TRBD2	NA	TRBJ2-2	CASSYGERTGGPSGGELFF	TGTGCCAGCAGTTACGGGGAGCGAACGGGAGGGCCATCGGGCGGGGAGCTGTTTTTT
TRBV6-1	NA	NA	TRBJ2-1	CANNVWGNNEQFF	TGTGCCAACAATGTCTGGGGAAACAATGAGCAATTCTTT
TRBV20-1	NA	NA	TRBJ2-7	CSVARDEYEQYF	TGCAGTGTAGCCAGGGATGAATACGAGCAGTACTTC
TRBV6-6	NA	NA	TRBJ1-1	CASSAGLLNTEAFF	TGTGCCAGTTCTGCCGGATTATTGAACACTGAAGCTTTCTTT
TRBV4-2	NA	NA	TRBJ1-2	CASSQDLSRANYGYIF	TGTGCCAGCAGCCAAGATTTGAGCAGGGCCAACTATGGTTACATCTTC
TRBV11-3	NA	NA	TRBJ1-2	CASGLIMGYGYTF	TGTGCCAGCGGCTTAATTATGGGCTATGGCTACACGTTC
TRBV28	NA	NA	TRBJ2-7	CASSSLGAREQYF	TGTGCCAGCAGTTCGCTAGGGGCGAGGGAGCAGTACTTC
TRBV10-3	NA	NA	TRBJ2-5	CAHNGSGETQYF	TGTGCCCATAACGGGAGCGGTGAGACCCAGTACTTC
TRBV29-1	NA	NA	TRBJ2-2	CSADVAGGTEELSF	NA
TRBV6-5	TRBD1	NA	TRBJ1-4	CASRPGQGGGDKLFF	TGTGCCAGCAGACCTGGACAGGGGGGAGGTGATAAACTGTTTTTT
TRBV6-2/TRBV6-3	TRBD1	NA	TRBJ1-2	CASNHQGQKNYGYTF	TGTGCCAGCAATCATCAGGGACAGAAAAACTATGGCTACACCTTC
TRBV6-1	NA	NA	TRBJ2-1	CASTANPYYNEQFF	TGTGCCAGCACGGCGAATCCCTACTACAATGAGCAGTTCTTC
TRBV29-1	NA	NA	TRBJ1-1	CSARGQDLEPFF	TGCAGCGCACGGGGCCAGGACCTCGAACCTTTCTTT
TRBV5-4	NA	few	TRBJ2-5	CASSLGREETQYF	TGTGCTAGCAGTTTAGGCAGGGAAGAGACCCAGTACTTC
TRBV4-3	NA	NA	TRBJ2-1	CASSQDFGVSEKFF	TGCGCCAGCAGCCAAGATTTCGGGGTGAGTGAGAAGTTCTTC
TRBV6-6	NA	NA	TRBJ1-1	CVSRLPDTEAFF	TGTGTCAGCAGGCTACCCGACACGGAAGCTTTCTTT
TRBV29-1	NA	NA	TRBJ2-1	CRGGGSSYNEQFF	TGCAGAGGAGGGGGGAGCTCCTATAATGAGCAGTTCTTC
TRBV6-5	NA	NA	TRBJ2-7	CASSYSRGSAYEQYF	TGTGCCAGCAGTTACTCGAGAGGGAGTGCCTACGAGCAGTACTTC
TRBV5-4	NA	many	TRBJ2-3	CASSGGTLSTDTQYF	TGTGCCAGCAGCGGAGGGACTTTAAGCACAGATACGCAGTATTTT
TRBV14	NA	NA	TRBJ1-1	CASSQAQAGNTEAFF	TGTGCCAGCAGCCAAGCGCAGGCGGGGAACACTGAAGCTTTCTTT
TRBV10-2	TRBD2	NA	TRBJ2-2	CASSVSGLGRSTRELLF	TGCGCCAGCAGTGTTTCAGGACTAGGTCGGTCCACCAGGGAGCTGTTATTT
TRBV11-2	NA	NA	TRBJ1-1	CATSFGGGRTEAFF	TGTGCCACCAGCTTCGGTGGGGGCCGGACAGAAGCTTTCTTT
TRBV10-1	TRBD1	NA	TRBJ1-2	CTSSPWTGGEGYTF	TGCACCAGCAGTCCCTGGACAGGGGGCGAAGGCTACACCTTC
TRBV11-2	TRBD1	NA	TRBJ2-2	CGSSLVDTGVAGELLF	TGTGGCAGCAGCTTAGTGGACACAGGGGTTGCCGGGGAGCTGTTATTT
TRBV4-2	NA	NA	TRBJ2-3	CASSQEQEGRDTQYF	TGTGCCAGTAGCCAAGAACAGGAGGGCCGTGATACGCAGTATTTT
TRBV11-2	NA	NA	TRBJ2-1	CVSSHGQICNEQIF	TGTGTCAGCAGTCATGGACAGATTTGCAATGAGCAGATCTTC
TRBV11-2	NA	NA	TRBJ1-2	CASSLRGPNNYGYTF	TGTGCCAGCAGCCTAAGGGGCCCGAATAACTATGGCTACACCTTC
TRBV9	NA	NA	TRBJ1-1	CASSVGGRDAEAFF	TGTGCCAGCAGCGTAGGGGGGAGAGACGCTGAAGCTTTCTTT
TRBV6-2/TRBV6-3	NA	NA	TRBJ2-1	CVSSYTVSQFF	TGTGTCAGCAGTTATACGGTCAGTCAGTTCTTC
TRBV5-1	NA	NA	TRBJ2-7	CASNLARSYEQYF	TGCGCCAGCAACTTGGCCAGAAGCTACGAGCAGTACTTC
TRBV5-1	NA	NA	TRBJ2-3	CASSLARVGMHYF	TGCGCCAGCAGCTTGGCCCGGGTCGGGATGCACTATTTT
TRBV12-3/TRBV12-4	NA	NA	TRBJ1-2	CASSYLWALRGDGYTF	TGTGCCAGCAGTTATTTATGGGCTCTGCGTGGGGATGGTTACACCTTC
TRBV20-1	NA	NA	TRBJ2-2	CSDRDSGREAGELFF	TGCAGTGATAGAGATTCAGGCAGGGAGGCCGGGGAACTGTTTTTT